This T cell receptor beta chain emerged from a study of blood T cells in healthy people across ages. Combining a sample-barcoded 5' primer with a J-beta primer mix, a second PCR ran for about 7 to 11 cycles. MiXCR, run by TCRdb on the 5' RACE reads, gives a single entry per CDR3 protein. The top ten clones hold just under 9.5% of a sample with over 750,000 distinct CDR3 sequences, around 25% of them seen once. Donors gave approximately 9.9 milliliters of peripheral blood apiece. The same sample was also used in a study of T cells of mothers and their children.

The receptor's source is a boy aged 10-17 years in good health. Sequenced input: blood.

CDR3 sequence reads: CASSGRGQGNQPQHF. CDR3 coding DNA: TGTGCCAGCAGTGGACGGGGACAGGGGAATCAGCCCCAGCATTTT. The chain employs TRBV6-1 and TRBJ1-5; 10 bases agree with TRBD1. The CDR3 consists of 15 residues. Germline assignment: CDR1 MNHNS and CDR2 SASEGT. Unmatched junction bases numbered 4, after V lost 4 bases and J lost 4 bases.